Listed below are T cell receptor beta chains from one sample, sequenced in a study of T cell responses to AZD1222 COVID-19 vaccine. Here immunoSEQ multiplex PCR was the method, and the copy in TCRdb shows in-frame clones only, minus some. Of under 130,000 clones in the sample, approximately 90% were seen once. Specimen: peripheral blood, collected 28 days after the second AZD1222 dose. Every receptor here comes from an adult who received the AZD1222 COVID-19 vaccine. The CDR3 runs from the conserved cysteine through the conserved F or W. The order of the fields is clone size, D gene, V gene, J gene, CDR3 protein. The D gene is left open where the match is weak. Clone size is shown for a subset of rows, as once, few, many or a class of expanded clone.

clone size: -
D gene: TRBD2
V gene: TRBV5-1
J gene: TRBJ2-1
CDR3 protein: CASSTGLAGDEQFF

clone size: -
D gene: TRBD2
V gene: TRBV4-1
J gene: TRBJ2-1
CDR3 protein: CASSQLAGGIYNEQFF

clone size: -
D gene: TRBD2
V gene: TRBV10-3
J gene: TRBJ2-3
CDR3 protein: CASHAGRAGDTQYF

clone size: -
D gene: TRBD1
V gene: TRBV30
J gene: TRBJ1-1
CDR3 protein: CASRTGMNTEAFF

clone size: -
D gene: -
V gene: TRBV29-1
J gene: TRBJ2-7
CDR3 protein: CSVWGPYEQYF

clone size: few
D gene: TRBD1
V gene: TRBV19
J gene: TRBJ2-7
CDR3 protein: CASSIPGAGGSYEQYF

clone size: -
D gene: -
V gene: TRBV12-3/TRBV12-4
J gene: TRBJ1-5
CDR3 protein: CASSLGNQPQHF

clone size: -
D gene: -
V gene: TRBV30
J gene: TRBJ2-3
CDR3 protein: CAWTDSPEGTDTQYF

clone size: -
D gene: TRBD1
V gene: TRBV10-3
J gene: TRBJ2-7
CDR3 protein: CAISPSRQGVDYEQYF

clone size: -
D gene: -
V gene: TRBV7-2
J gene: TRBJ2-7
CDR3 protein: CASSFGLASYEQYF

clone size: -
D gene: TRBD1
V gene: TRBV4-1
J gene: TRBJ2-1
CDR3 protein: CASSQMDRGSNEQFF

clone size: -
D gene: -
V gene: TRBV11-2
J gene: TRBJ2-7
CDR3 protein: CASSLVHEQYF

clone size: few
D gene: -
V gene: TRBV2
J gene: TRBJ2-2
CDR3 protein: CASTVDSNTGELFF

clone size: -
D gene: -
V gene: TRBV5-1
J gene: TRBJ1-1
CDR3 protein: CASSLGPTSNTEAFF

clone size: -
D gene: TRBD2
V gene: TRBV28
J gene: TRBJ2-1
CDR3 protein: CASRGGDSRYNEQFF

clone size: few
D gene: TRBD1
V gene: TRBV6-4
J gene: TRBJ1-2
CDR3 protein: CASSPGQSDGYTF

clone size: -
D gene: -
V gene: TRBV7-3
J gene: TRBJ1-6
CDR3 protein: CASSFGTANSPLHF

clone size: many
D gene: TRBD2
V gene: TRBV24-1
J gene: TRBJ2-1
CDR3 protein: CATSGNSGRAVNEQFF

clone size: -
D gene: TRBD1
V gene: TRBV12-3/TRBV12-4
J gene: TRBJ1-2
CDR3 protein: CASSATGADGYTF

clone size: -
D gene: TRBD1
V gene: TRBV2
J gene: TRBJ1-6
CDR3 protein: CASRESTGDLSPLHF

clone size: -
D gene: -
V gene: TRBV6-1
J gene: TRBJ1-4
CDR3 protein: CASSEEVLGLREKLFF

clone size: -
D gene: -
V gene: TRBV27
J gene: TRBJ1-5
CDR3 protein: CASSFSGRLSNQPQHF

clone size: -
D gene: TRBD2
V gene: TRBV7-9
J gene: TRBJ2-7
CDR3 protein: CASSLGDSGRWYF

clone size: few
D gene: TRBD1
V gene: TRBV25-1
J gene: TRBJ2-3
CDR3 protein: CASSGWDRGNTDTQYF

clone size: few
D gene: -
V gene: TRBV21-1
J gene: TRBJ1-4
CDR3 protein: CASSKLDGHFNEKLFF

clone size: -
D gene: -
V gene: TRBV19
J gene: TRBJ2-7
CDR3 protein: CASSPSDIHEQYF

clone size: -
D gene: -
V gene: TRBV15
J gene: TRBJ1-5
CDR3 protein: CATSSTGIDSNQPQHF

clone size: -
D gene: -
V gene: TRBV2
J gene: TRBJ1-1
CDR3 protein: CASWGLTNTEAFF

clone size: -
D gene: TRBD1
V gene: TRBV7-2
J gene: TRBJ1-4
CDR3 protein: CASSLDGTAEEKLFF

clone size: -
D gene: TRBD2
V gene: TRBV30
J gene: TRBJ2-1
CDR3 protein: CAGNIFGTSGRGDEQFF

clone size: -
D gene: TRBD1
V gene: TRBV11-2
J gene: TRBJ1-5
CDR3 protein: CASSLVRQGQPQHF

clone size: -
D gene: -
V gene: TRBV27
J gene: TRBJ2-7
CDR3 protein: CASSLLADSHEQYF

clone size: -
D gene: TRBD1
V gene: TRBV10-2
J gene: TRBJ2-3
CDR3 protein: CASSESPTGADTQYF

clone size: few
D gene: TRBD2
V gene: TRBV30
J gene: TRBJ2-7
CDR3 protein: CAWSLPTSGRADEQYF

clone size: -
D gene: -
V gene: TRBV19
J gene: TRBJ1-2
CDR3 protein: CASSPTIFSDSDIKYGYTF

clone size: -
D gene: TRBD1
V gene: TRBV9
J gene: TRBJ2-1
CDR3 protein: CASSPGTGGFYNEQFF

clone size: -
D gene: TRBD1
V gene: TRBV19
J gene: TRBJ1-2
CDR3 protein: CASSISRGQRSGYTF

clone size: -
D gene: TRBD2
V gene: TRBV4-1
J gene: TRBJ2-5
CDR3 protein: CASSPLAGGPEETQYF